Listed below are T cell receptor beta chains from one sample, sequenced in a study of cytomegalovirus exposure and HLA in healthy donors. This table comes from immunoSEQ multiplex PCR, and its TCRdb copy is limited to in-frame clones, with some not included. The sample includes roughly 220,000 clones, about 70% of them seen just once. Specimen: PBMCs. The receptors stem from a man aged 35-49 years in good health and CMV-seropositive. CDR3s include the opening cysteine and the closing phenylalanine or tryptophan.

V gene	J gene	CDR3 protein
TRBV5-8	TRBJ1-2	CASSLYRAYGYTF
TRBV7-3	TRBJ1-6	CASSLYGGTGNSPLHF
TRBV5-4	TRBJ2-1	CATASGGQSEQFF
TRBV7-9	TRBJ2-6	CASSSDRAGANVLTF
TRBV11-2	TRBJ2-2	CASSLDPGGQGELFF
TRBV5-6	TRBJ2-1	CASSLAGSTYNEQFF
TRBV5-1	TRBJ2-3	CASSLAVFYYPAATSTDTQYF
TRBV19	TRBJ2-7	CASSIGQGGYEQYF
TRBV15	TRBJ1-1	CATSREGGVTEAFF
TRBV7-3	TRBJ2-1	CASSPERRGGNNEQFF
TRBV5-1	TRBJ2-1	CASSLAVGGRNEQFF
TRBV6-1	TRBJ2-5	CASSVTSGGQETQYF
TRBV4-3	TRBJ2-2	CASSQASSGELFF
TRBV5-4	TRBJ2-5	CASSLGLAGIQETQYF
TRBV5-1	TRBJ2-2	CASSDRTNTGELFF
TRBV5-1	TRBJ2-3	CASRAGTSGFTDTQYF
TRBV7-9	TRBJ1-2	CASSLGSYGDRLNYGYTF
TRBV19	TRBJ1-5	CASSIDLGRGSQPQHF
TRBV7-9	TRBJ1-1	CASSRKTGKGAEAFF
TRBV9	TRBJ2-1	CASSDATTGTGANEQFF
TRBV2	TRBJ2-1	CASSGTSGYNEQFF
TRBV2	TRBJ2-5	CASSEAVVAGLQETQYF
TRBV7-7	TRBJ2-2	CASSSQQGSGELFF
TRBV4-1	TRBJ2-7	CASSQGQVTYEQYF
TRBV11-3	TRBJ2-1	CASSLAAGGRANEQFF
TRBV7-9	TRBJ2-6	CASSLVGGVSGANVLTF
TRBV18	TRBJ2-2	CASSPPGTNTGELFF
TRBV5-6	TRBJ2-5	CASSKTSVGETQYF
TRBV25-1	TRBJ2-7	CAIDTGGHYEQYF
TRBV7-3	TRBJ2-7	CASSASKQRGNPGYEQYF
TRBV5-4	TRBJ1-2	CASSIPQGQNYGYTF
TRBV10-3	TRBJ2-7	CAISDQGYEQYF
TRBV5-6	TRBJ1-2	CASSSPGQEGGYTF
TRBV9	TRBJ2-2	CASSVEDGRQFANTGELFF
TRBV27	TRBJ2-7	CASSVTRRGGRYF
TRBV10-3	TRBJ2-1	CAISGALVAGEPSYNEQFF
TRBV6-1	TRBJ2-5	CASRQRGLETQYF
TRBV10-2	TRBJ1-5	CASRMTGLSQPQHF
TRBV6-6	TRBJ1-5	CASSYSQGPNQPQHF
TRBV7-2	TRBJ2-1	CASSFSGQGSYNEQFF
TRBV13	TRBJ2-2	CASSWDSSTGELFF
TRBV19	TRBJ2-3	CASSTLTDTQYF
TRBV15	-	CATSRTFHRGASYEQYF
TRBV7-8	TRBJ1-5	CASSAAPEGNQPQHF
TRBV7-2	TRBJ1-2	CASSPIRLGGTRGYTF
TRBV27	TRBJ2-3	CASSLSGRGNTQYF
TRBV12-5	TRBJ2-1	CASWVAGYGGSYNEQFF
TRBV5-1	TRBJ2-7	CASSSGQGSYEQYF
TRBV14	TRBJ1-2	CASSQAAGTVYGYTF
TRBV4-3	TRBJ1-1	CASSFTGNSNTEAFF
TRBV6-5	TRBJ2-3	CASNRGGNTDTQYF
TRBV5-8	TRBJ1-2	CASSYDSYGYTF
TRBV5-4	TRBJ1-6	CASSGGEGLGPLHF
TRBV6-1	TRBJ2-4	CASSEASPRGAKNIQYF
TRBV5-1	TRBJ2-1	CASREDGVNYNEQFF
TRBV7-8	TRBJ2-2	CASSESGPNTGELFF